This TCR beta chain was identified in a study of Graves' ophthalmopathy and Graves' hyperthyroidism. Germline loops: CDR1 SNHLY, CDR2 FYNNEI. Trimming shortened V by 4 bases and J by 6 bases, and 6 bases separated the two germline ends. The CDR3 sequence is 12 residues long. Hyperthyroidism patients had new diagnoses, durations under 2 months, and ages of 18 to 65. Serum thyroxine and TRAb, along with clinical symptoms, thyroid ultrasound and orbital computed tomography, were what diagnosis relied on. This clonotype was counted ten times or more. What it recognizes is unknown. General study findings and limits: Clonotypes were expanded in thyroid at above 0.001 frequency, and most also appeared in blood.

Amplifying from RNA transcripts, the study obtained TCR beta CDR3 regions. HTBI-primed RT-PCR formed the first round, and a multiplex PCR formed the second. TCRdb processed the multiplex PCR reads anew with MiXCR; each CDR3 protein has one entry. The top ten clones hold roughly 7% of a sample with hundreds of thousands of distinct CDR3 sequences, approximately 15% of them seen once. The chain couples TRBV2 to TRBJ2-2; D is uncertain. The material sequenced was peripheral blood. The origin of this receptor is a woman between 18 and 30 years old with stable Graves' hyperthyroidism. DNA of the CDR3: TGTGCCAGCAGTGGGGCTGCCGGGGAGCTGTTTTTT. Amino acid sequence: CASSGAAGELFF.